These 5 T cell receptor beta chains originate from one sample sequenced in a study of CXCR3-negative and CXCR3-positive naive CD8 T cells. Carrying UMI labels, the TRB cDNA libraries were prepared through 5' RACE. Using the 5' RACE reads, TCRdb records one entry per CDR3 protein without DNA. This sample's table has about 57,000 distinct CDR3 sequences. Sequencing used memory CD8+ T cells from blood. These receptors were taken from a human donor in good health. Some clones in this sample may be carry-over from other donors' samples.

The chain combines TRBV7-3 with TRBJ2-7; TCRdb outputs TRBD1, but without DNA this stays unchecked. The CDR3 covers 15 residues. The germline CDR1 and CDR2 sequences are SGHTA and FQGTGA. CDR3: CASSLGGTGIYEQYF. Filled out from reference TRBV7-3 and TRBJ2-7, the complete variable domain reads GAGVSQTPSNKVTEKGKYVELRCDPISGHTALYWYRQSLGQGPEFLIYFQGTGAADDSGLPNDRFFAVRPEGSVSTLKIQRTERGDSAVYLCASSLGGTGIYEQYFGPGTRLTVT.

By frequency, this clonotype is medium-sized (0.01 to 0.1%). The chain employs TRBV7-2 and TRBJ1-1; TCRdb proposes TRBD1, but this gene call is untestable without DNA. This CDR3 is 13 amino acids long. Germline-derived CDR1 and CDR2 are SGHTA and FQGNSA. This CDR3 reads CASRRGQNTEAFF.

Considering frequency, this clonotype is medium-sized. V and J are TRBV20-1 and TRBJ1-1; TCRdb names TRBD1, which stays unverified in the absence of DNA. This CDR3 region has 14 residues. CDR1 is DFQATT, CDR2 SNEGSKA, per germline (reference sequence). CDR3 amino acids: CSASKQGESTEAFF.

The chain carries TRBV5-4 and TRBJ2-7; with no DNA, the TCRdb D assignment of TRBD1 cannot be verified. This CDR3 spans 14 amino acids. The germline CDR1 and CDR2 sequences are SGHNT and YYREEE (reference sequence). The CDR3 sequence: CASSLVAGGYEQYF.

The chain couples TRBV11-3 to TRBJ2-2. The CDR3 spans 14 residues. Germline CDR1 is SGHNT and CDR2 is YENEEA. The CDR3 here is CASSHRGLAGELFF.